The 31 T cell receptor beta chains below come from one sample, sequenced in a study of vaccination effects on CD4 cells after COVID-19. Clones were sequenced by immunoSEQ multiplex PCR, and TCRdb holds only the in-frame ones, with some missing. This sample has about 45,000 clones; around 79% occur once, and the top ten carry 29%. Expansion of antigen-specific CD4+ T cells with viral peptide pools was carried out by the ViraFEST assay before sequencing. Isolation of CD4+ T cells took place after approximately 10 days of culture. Confirmation by PCR established that the person had SARS-CoV-2 infection between March and December 2020. Which antigens these TCRs recognize remains unknown. The specimen was CD4+ T cells from PBMCs cultured with a peptide pool, collected before COVID-19 vaccination. Source of these receptors: a human donor who had a prior SARS-CoV-2 infection.

The chain has TRBV6-5 and TRBJ2-7; D is possibly TRBD2 (6 bases). Looked up from germline, CDR1 is MNHEY and CDR2 is SVGAGI. The CDR3 is 13 amino acids. V shed 2 bases and J shed 2 bases, with 7 bases lying between them. DNA for the CDR3: TGTGCCAGCAGTTACGGGGAGGCCTACGAGCAGTACTTC. Its translation: CASSYGEAYEQYF.

The chain combines TRBV2 with TRBJ2-5, with D perhaps matching TRBD1 (6 bases). Germline V gene data show CDR1 as SNHLY and CDR2 as FYNNEI. Trimming took 3 bases from V and 6 from J, leaving 8 bases between them. The CDR3 contains 12 residues. The CDR3 here is CASSDRDKTQYF. The CDR3 nucleotides read TGTGCCAGCAGTGACAGGGACAAGACCCAGTACTTC. The full variable domain, in which reference TRBV2 and TRBJ2-5 provide the parts outside the CDR3, is EPEVTQTPSHQVTQMGQEVILRCVPISNHLYFYWYRQILGQKVEFLVSFYNNEISEKSEIFDDQFSVERPDGSNFTLKIRSTKLEDSAMYFCASSDRDKTQYFGPGTRLLVL.

This clone was recorded once. In DNA, the CDR3 is TGTGCCAGCAGTTACTCTCCGGGACTAGATGAAAAACTGTTTTTT. This sequence encodes CASSYSPGLDEKLFF. The V and J genes are TRBV6-5 and TRBJ1-4; possible D gene TRBD1, 5 bases. Trimming removed 0 bases at V and 6 bases at J, with 11 bases between. There are 15 residues in the CDR3. CDR1 and CDR2 from the germline V gene are MNHEY and SVGAGI.

This clone was picked up one time. The chain is built from TRBV6-2 or TRBV6-3 and TRBJ2-4; no firm D call. Trimming pared 0 bases from V and 0 bases from J, leaving 12 bases between. The CDR3 is made up of 17 amino acids. Per the germline V gene, CDR1 is MNHEY and CDR2 is SVGEGT. CDR3 region: CASSYSASRLAKNIQYF. The CDR3 nucleotides are TGTGCCAGCAGTTACTCGGCGTCGCGGCTAGCCAAAAACATTCAGTACTTC.

The V gene is TRBV18, the J gene TRBJ1-1; D gene unclear. V was cut by 8 bases and J by 6 bases, with 13 bases left in between. The CDR3 totals 12 residues. Germline V lookup: CDR1 KGHSH, CDR2 LQKENI. Written as DNA, the CDR3 is TGTGCCAGCCCAGCGGGGTGCCCTGAAGCTTTCTTT. Amino acid sequence: CASPAGCPEAFF.

This clone was recorded a few times. The V and J genes are TRBV7-2 and TRBJ1-4, with 8 positions matching TRBD1. Trimming cost V 4 bases and J 0 bases; bases outside gene matches: 4. Germline V gene data show CDR1 as SGHTA and CDR2 as FQGNSA. The CDR3 is 16 amino acids. CDR3 residues: CASSSGQVPTNEKLFF. CDR3 DNA sequence: TGTGCCAGCAGCTCGGGACAGGTCCCAACTAATGAAAAACTGTTTTTT.

J is TRBJ1-1 and V is TRBV12-3 or TRBV12-4; no firm D call. This CDR3 region has 13 residues. Trimming stripped 3 bases from V and 5 bases from J, with 10 bases between. The CDR3 DNA sequence: TGTGCCAGCAGTTTTATGACCGGAACTGAAGCTTTCTTT. Protein sequence: CASSFMTGTEAFF.

This chain links TRBV19 with TRBJ1-5; D ambiguous. Germline V gene sequence: CDR1 LNHDA, CDR2 SQIVND (reference sequence). The CDR3 extends over 15 amino acids. V lost 0 bases, J lost 2 bases, and 8 bases lay in between. Here the CDR3 DNA reads TGTGCCAGTAGTATAGAGGGATACGGCAATCAGCCCCAGCATTTT. Translation gives CASSIEGYGNQPQHF.

J is TRBJ2-7 and V is TRBV18; the match to TRBD1 covers 7 bases. There are 14 residues in the CDR3. The germline V gene has CDR1 KGHSH and CDR2 LQKENI. Trimming removed 5 bases from V and 3 bases from J; junction bases left unmatched: 7. CDR3 in DNA: TGTGCCAGCTCAACCGGACAGGTTGACTACGAGCAGTACTTC. It is translated as CASSTGQVDYEQYF. Complete variable domain (other parts from reference TRBV18 and TRBJ2-7): NAGVMQNPRHLVRRRGQEARLRCSPMKGHSHVYWYRQLPEEGLKFMVYLQKENIIDESGMPKERFSAEFPKEGPSILRIQQVVRGDSAAYFCASSTGQVDYEQYFGPGTRLTVT.

J is TRBJ2-1 and V is TRBV5-1, with no clear D. There are 12 residues in the CDR3. CDR1 SGHRS and CDR2 YFSETQ come from the germline V gene. Trimming pared 2 bases from V and 6 bases from J, leaving 6 bases between. The CDR3 protein is CASSLDSNEQFF. The CDR3, as DNA: TGCGCCAGCAGCTTAGATAGCAATGAGCAGTTCTTC.

The rearrangement joins TRBV5-1 to TRBJ2-6; 11 nucleotides agree with TRBD1. CDR1 is SGHRS and CDR2 is YFSETQ in the germline V gene. Germline trimming cut 0 bases from V and 3 bases from J; bases unmatched to any gene: 5. This CDR3 comprises 18 residues. CDR3 region: CASSLVGQGAGGANVLTF. Written as DNA, the CDR3 is TGCGCCAGCAGCTTGGTAGGACAGGGGGCTGGTGGGGCCAACGTCCTGACTTTC.

The V and J genes are TRBV5-4 and TRBJ1-3, with 8 bases lining up with TRBD1. The CDR3 runs 15 residues. V shed 0 bases and J 2 bases; nucleotides not matched to a gene: 1. Per the germline V gene, CDR1 is SGHNT and CDR2 is YYREEE (reference sequence). The CDR3 sequence: CASSLGQGTGNTIYF. CDR3 coding DNA: TGTGCCAGCAGCTTGGGACAGGGGACTGGAAACACCATATATTTT.

The chain combines TRBV29-1 with TRBJ1-1, with D unresolved. The V and J ends lost 3 bases and 5 bases respectively, with 16 bases between them. The CDR3 spans 14 residues. Germline loops: CDR1 SQVTM, CDR2 ANQGSEA. CDR3 residues: CSVEEDSWGTEAFF. The CDR3 region has the DNA TGCAGCGTTGAGGAGGACTCGTGGGGAACTGAAGCTTTCTTT.

This sequence joins TRBV7-6 and TRBJ2-3; D is tentatively TRBD1 or TRBD2 (6 bases each). Trimming stripped 5 bases from V and 2 bases from J, with 20 bases between. Germline V CDR1 and CDR2: SGHVS, FNYEAQ. The CDR3 sequence is 17 residues long. The DNA of the CDR3 is TGTGCCAGCAGCCCCCGAGGAGGGGGGATCACCACAGATACGCAGTATTTT. Protein: CASSPRGGGITTDTQYF.

V gene TRBV2 combines with J gene TRBJ2-3; D gene unclear. V was clipped by 6 bases and J by 4 bases, with 8 bases between them. This CDR3 is built from 12 residues. CDR1 and CDR2 from the germline V gene are SNHLY and FYNNEI. CDR3 nucleotides: TGTGCCAGCAGGGGCGATCCAGATACGCAGTATTTT. This gives the protein CASRGDPDTQYF.

The chain is built from TRBV7-2 and TRBJ1-1; unclear D gene. The CDR3 contains 15 residues. Trimming took 5 bases from V and 3 from J, leaving 16 bases between them. Germline lookup yields CDR1 SGHTA and CDR2 FQGNSA. The CDR3 DNA is TGTGCCAGCAGCCCCTGGCCCGGGAGGGACACTGAAGCTTTCTTT. Translation gives CASSPWPGRDTEAFF.

This clone was seen only a few times. This chain connects TRBV5-4 to TRBJ1-4; a possible D gene is TRBD1 (6 bases). With 4 bases removed from V and 1 base from J, the gap between germline ends came to 14 bases. CDR3 length: 16 residues. Germline loops: CDR1 SGHNT, CDR2 YYREEE (reference sequence). CDR3 sequence: CASSKQSQGTNEKLFF. The DNA for the CDR3 is TGTGCCAGCAGCAAGCAATCACAGGGAACTAATGAAAAACTGTTTTTT.

Only one count was recorded for this clone. This chain joins TRBV11-2 and TRBJ2-7, with D tentatively TRBD1 (6 bases). V was cut by 4 bases and J by 7 bases, with 14 bases left in between. The CDR3 runs 13 residues. The germline V gene has CDR1 SGHAT and CDR2 FQNNGV. This CDR3 reads CASSSGQRIEQYF. The CDR3 DNA reads TGTGCCAGCAGCTCAGGACAGAGGATTGAGCAGTACTTC.

Regarding this clone: One end of the junction is discordant with germline, which a read error may explain. The chain recombines TRBV9 with TRBJ2-7, with 10 bases matching TRBD2. This CDR3 region has 14 residues. CDR1 SGDLS and CDR2 YYNGEE come from the germline V gene. The CDR3 reads CASSVDMASGSQHF. DNA of the CDR3: TGTGCCAGCAGCGTAGATATGGCTAGCGGGAGTCAACACTTC.

This clone was observed a handful of times. CDR3 nucleotide sequence: TGCGCCAGCAGCTGGGGACTAGCGGGAGTGGTCGGGGAGCTGTTTTTT. Protein sequence: CASSWGLAGVVGELFF. The rearrangement links TRBV5-1 to TRBJ2-2, with 14 bases fitting TRBD2. CDR3 length: 16 amino acids. The germline V gene encodes CDR1 SGHRS and CDR2 YFSETQ. V lost 3 bases, J lost 7 bases, and 5 bases stayed unmatched. The whole variable domain, filled in from reference TRBV5-1 and TRBJ2-2, reads KAGVTQTPRYLIKTRGQQVTLSCSPISGHRSVSWYQQTPGQGLQFLFEYFSETQRNKGNFPGRFSGRQFSNSRSEMNVSTLELGDSALYLCASSWGLAGVVGELFFGEGSRLTVL.

The genes are TRBV7-9 and TRBJ2-2; 8 bases are a match to TRBD2. With 5 bases clipped from V and 4 bases from J, the junction kept 3 bases outside the gene matches. The CDR3 consists of 14 residues. Per the germline V gene, CDR1 is SEHNR and CDR2 is FQNEAQ (reference sequence). The CDR3 region has the DNA TGTGCCAGCAGCCCTAGCGGGTCCACCGGGGAGCTGTTTTTT. This translates into CASSPSGSTGELFF.

The V and J genes are TRBV7-2 and TRBJ1-5, with a tentative D call TRBD1 (5 bases). Per the germline V gene, CDR1 is SGHTA and CDR2 is FQGNSA. The V end was cut by 3 bases, the J end by 6 bases, with 9 bases between. This CDR3 is 13 amino acids long. CDR3 in amino acids: CASSFQGGQPQHF. The CDR3 coding sequence is TGTGCCAGCAGCTTTCAGGGCGGTCAGCCCCAGCATTTT. Full variable domain (remainder filled in from reference TRBV7-2 and TRBJ1-5): GAGVSQSPSNKVTEKGKDVELRCDPISGHTALYWYRQSLGQGLEFLIYFQGNSAPDKSGLPSDRFSAERTGGSVSTLTIQRTQQEDSAVYLCASSFQGGQPQHFGDGTRLSIL.

This rearrangement joins TRBV14 to TRBJ1-2; 10 bases map to TRBD1. V dropped 4 bases and J dropped 4; count of bases not matched to a gene: 15. The CDR3 has 18 residues. The V gene's germline CDR1 is SGHDN and CDR2 FVKESK. CDR3 protein: CASSRSPDGTGVLYGYTF. The CDR3 coding sequence is TGTGCCAGCAGCCGATCTCCCGACGGGACAGGGGTCCTCTATGGCTACACCTTC.

This clone has a handful of counts. CDR3 loop: CAIRDGERYNEQFF. The CDR3 coding sequence is TGTGCCATCAGGGACGGAGAAAGATACAATGAGCAGTTCTTC. The chain uses TRBV10-3 and TRBJ2-1; D is uncertain. Per the germline V gene, CDR1 is ENHRY and CDR2 is SYGVKD. Between the trimmed V and J ends, which lost 6 bases and 4 bases, there was a span of 13 bases. The CDR3 is 14 amino acids.

This chain uses TRBV6-5 with TRBJ2-5, with D tentatively TRBD1 (7 bases). This CDR3 spans 15 amino acids. In germline, CDR1 is MNHEY, CDR2 SVGAGI. V lost 4 bases and J 7 bases, leaving 19 bases between the germline ends. The CDR3, as DNA: TGTGCCAGCAGTTGGGGGGCGACAGGGTCGGGGACCCAGTACTTC. It translates to CASSWGATGSGTQYF.

The chain links TRBV3-1 (or the pseudogene TRBV3-2) to TRBJ1-1; 11 bases fit TRBD1. The CDR3 runs 14 residues. V was pared by 4 bases and J by 4 bases, with 2 bases of the junction left unmatched. Germline CDR1 is LGHDT and CDR2 is YNNKEL (reference sequence). CDR3 sequence: CASSPGTGGTEAFF. The DNA of the CDR3 is TGTGCCAGCAGCCCGGGGACAGGGGGCACTGAAGCTTTCTTT.

DNA for the CDR3: TGTGCCAGCAGCTTCGGGGGAGACGTCTGGCAGTACTTC. It yields the protein CASSFGGDVWQYF. The chain is built from TRBV11-3 and TRBJ2-7; D is possibly TRBD2 (6 bases). Germline V gene data show CDR1 as SGHNT and CDR2 as YENEEA. The CDR3 has 13 amino acids. V was pared by 3 bases and J by 9 bases, with 15 bases between.

The chain carries TRBV9 and TRBJ1-2; D ambiguous. Deletions cut 3 bases from V and 4 bases from J, with 13 bases between. CDR1 is SGDLS, CDR2 YYNGEE, per germline. The CDR3 spans 14 residues. In DNA, the CDR3 is TGTGCCAGCAGCGCTTCCCTCGGCCCCTATGGCTACACCTTC. It translates to CASSASLGPYGYTF.

J is TRBJ2-1 and V is TRBV7-3, with 7 positions matching TRBD2. With 2 bases clipped from V and 2 bases from J, the junction kept 3 bases outside the gene matches. The CDR3 extends over 15 amino acids. Germline V lookup: CDR1 SGHTA, CDR2 FQGTGA. The CDR3: CASSLELAPYNEQFF. The CDR3 region has the DNA TGTGCCAGCAGCTTAGAACTAGCGCCCTACAATGAGCAGTTCTTC.

This clone occurred a few times. This chain connects TRBV10-3 to TRBJ2-3, with a possible D match to TRBD2 (6 bases). The germline gives CDR1 ENHRY, CDR2 SYGVKD. This CDR3 region has 12 residues. Between the trimmed V and J ends, which lost 6 bases and 5 bases, there was a span of 9 bases. The CDR3 spells CAISSSVDTQYF. The CDR3, as DNA: TGTGCCATCAGCTCTAGCGTAGATACGCAGTATTTT.

The chain employs TRBV2 and TRBJ2-7; TRBD2 matches 8 bases. The germline gives CDR1 SNHLY, CDR2 FYNNEI. V lost 7 bases, J lost 6 bases, and 11 bases stayed unmatched. This CDR3 has 14 amino acids. The CDR3 is CASKAGTSFGEQYF. As DNA, the CDR3 is TGTGCCAGCAAGGCCGGGACTAGTTTCGGCGAGCAGTACTTC.